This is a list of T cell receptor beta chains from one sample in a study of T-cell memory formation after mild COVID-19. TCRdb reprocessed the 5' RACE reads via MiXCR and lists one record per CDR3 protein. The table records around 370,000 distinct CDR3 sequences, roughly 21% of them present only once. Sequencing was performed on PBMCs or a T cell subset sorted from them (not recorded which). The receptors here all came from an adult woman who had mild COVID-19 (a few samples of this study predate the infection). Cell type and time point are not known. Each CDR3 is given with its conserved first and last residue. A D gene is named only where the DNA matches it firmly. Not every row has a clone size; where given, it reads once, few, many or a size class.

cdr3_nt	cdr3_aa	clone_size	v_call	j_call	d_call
TGCGCCAGCAGCCAAGTGGAAGGGACAGCCAACTACGAGCAGTACTTC	CASSQVEGTANYEQYF	.	TRBV4-1	TRBJ2-7	TRBD1
TGCGCCAGCAGCTCCCAACCTACCGGGACAGGGGTCGGCAATGAGCAGTTCTTC	CASSSQPTGTGVGNEQFF	few	TRBV5-1	TRBJ2-1	TRBD1
TGTGCCAGCGCCCTAGGGGGGGGACAGGGGAGGAAGTACTTC	CASALGGGQGRKYF	.	TRBV2	TRBJ2-7	TRBD1
TGTGCCACCCGTTCCGGCAGCACAGATACGCAGTATTTT	CATRSGSTDTQYF	few	TRBV24-1	TRBJ2-3	.
TGTGCTAGCAGCTTGACCGGACTAGCGGGAGGGACAGATACGCAGTATTTT	CASSLTGLAGGTDTQYF	.	TRBV7-7	TRBJ2-3	TRBD2
TGTGCCAGCAGCTTCTGGCGGGAGACATCGCAGTTCTTC	CASSFWRETSQFF	.	TRBV5-5	TRBJ2-1	TRBD2
TGTGCCAGCAGCGAAGCTAGCGGGGGGACGAATGAGCAGTTCTTC	CASSEASGGTNEQFF	few	TRBV9	TRBJ2-1	TRBD2
TGTGCCAGCAGCCAAGCTTGGGACAGCTCAGGGGAGCAGTACTTC	CASSQAWDSSGEQYF	few	TRBV4-2	TRBJ2-7	TRBD1
TGTGCCACCAGCGATCCTAGCGGGAGAACCTACAATGAGCAGTTCTTC	CATSDPSGRTYNEQFF	few	TRBV24-1	TRBJ2-1	TRBD2
TGTGCCAGCAGTCCCGGCAGAGTTACGCAGTATTTT	CASSPGRVTQYF	few	TRBV27	TRBJ2-3	.
TGTGCCAGCAGTTTTTTCCAGGGGGCCCCCCGGTCCCCTCGAGAGCAGTACTTC	CASSFFQGAPRSPREQYF	few	TRBV27	TRBJ2-7	TRBD1
TGTGCCAGCAGCTCCCGCGCCTCACAGGGGATGGCCTACGAGCAGTACTTC	CASSSRASQGMAYEQYF	.	TRBV7-9	TRBJ2-7	TRBD1
TGTGCCAGCAGCGTAGCTTCAGAGGGCACTGAAGCTTTCTTT	CASSVASEGTEAFF	.	TRBV9	TRBJ1-1	.
TGTGCCAGCAGCTCCGGGACTAGAATTGTGGATGAGCAGTTCTTC	CASSSGTRIVDEQFF	.	TRBV27	TRBJ2-1	TRBD2
TGCAGCGTTGGGACTAGCGGAAGCTTCACAGATACGCAGTATTTT	CSVGTSGSFTDTQYF	few	TRBV29-1	TRBJ2-3	TRBD2
TGTGCCACCAGTGATCCAGGGGCCGCCTACAATGAGCAGTTCTTC	CATSDPGAAYNEQFF	.	TRBV24-1	TRBJ2-1	.
TGCAGTGCCCGAGGAGCGGGCGAAAACATTCAGTACTTC	CSARGAGENIQYF	.	TRBV20-1	TRBJ2-4	.
TGTGCCAGCAGCTCGGGACAGGGGGGAACATACAATGAGCAGTTCTTC	CASSSGQGGTYNEQFF	few	TRBV7-9	TRBJ2-1	TRBD1
TGTGCCAGCACCGGGGACGGGGGGGAGAACACCGGGGAGCTGTTTTTT	CASTGDGGENTGELFF	.	TRBV2	TRBJ2-2	TRBD2
TGTGCCAGCAGAGGACAGGGGGCTTTGGAGACCCAGTACTTC	CASRGQGALETQYF	.	TRBV7-8	TRBJ2-5	TRBD1
TGCAGTGCTAGAGAGCCACAGGGAAATCAGCCCCAGCATTTT	CSAREPQGNQPQHF	few	TRBV20-1	TRBJ1-5	.
TGTGCCTGGAGTGTAGGAGGACACTTTAATTCACCCCTCCACTTT	CAWSVGGHFNSPLHF	.	TRBV30	TRBJ1-6	.
TGTGCCAGCAGTTATCGGATCTACGAGCAGTACTTC	CASSYRIYEQYF	.	TRBV6-2/TRBV6-3	TRBJ2-7	.
TGTGCCAGCAGCTCAGGACAGGCCAGAACGTATGGCTACACCTTC	CASSSGQARTYGYTF	few	TRBV5-4	TRBJ1-2	TRBD1
TGTGCCAGCAGCTCGACCACGTTGGGTTCCTACGAGCAGTACTTC	CASSSTTLGSYEQYF	many	TRBV5-4	TRBJ2-7	.
TGTGCCAGCAGTGAGGCCTTCTCTGGAAACACCATATATTTT	CASSEAFSGNTIYF	.	TRBV6-1	TRBJ1-3	.
TGCAGTGCCCCCAGGTCACAGGGCGGTAAATGGGAGCAGTACTTC	CSAPRSQGGKWEQYF	few	TRBV20-1	TRBJ2-7	.
TGTGCCAGCTCTCCCGGCGGGCCCGCCAAAAACATTCAGTACTTC	CASSPGGPAKNIQYF	.	TRBV18	TRBJ2-4	.
TGTGCCAGCAGCGTAACGGCTACCCCTGGAAACACCATATATTTT	CASSVTATPGNTIYF	.	TRBV9	TRBJ1-3	.
TGTGCCAGCAGTTTGGACAGGACCTACGAGCAGTACTTC	CASSLDRTYEQYF	many	TRBV6-2/TRBV6-3	TRBJ2-7	TRBD1
TGCGCCAGCAGCTTCGAGGGGACTACCTACAATGAGCAGTTCTTC	CASSFEGTTYNEQFF	.	TRBV5-1	TRBJ2-1	TRBD2
TGCAGTGCTAGAGATCGGGGGGACAGGGGCGGCGTTGGGATCTACGAGCAGTACTTC	CSARDRGDRGGVGIYEQYF	.	TRBV20-1	TRBJ2-7	TRBD1
TGCGCCAGCAGATTTCGCGGGGGATACAATGAGCAGTTCTTC	CASRFRGGYNEQFF	few	TRBV5-1	TRBJ2-1	TRBD2
TGTGCCAGCAGCGTCGTCCTGGGTCGTAGGGATGAGCAGTTCTTC	CASSVVLGRRDEQFF	.	TRBV7-9	TRBJ2-1	.
TGTGCCAGCAGTCTAGATCCGGGACATAAGGCAGATACGCAGTATTTT	CASSLDPGHKADTQYF	few	TRBV27	TRBJ2-3	.
TGCAGTGCTGAAAGGGGGCGTAACACCGGGGAGCTGTTTTTT	CSAERGRNTGELFF	few	TRBV20-1	TRBJ2-2	TRBD1
TGCGCCAGCAGCCAAGCCGCGGGATCCTACTACGAGCAGTACTTC	CASSQAAGSYYEQYF	.	TRBV4-1	TRBJ2-7	.
TGTGCCACCAGTGACCCGGGACAGGGACCATATGGCTACACCTTC	CATSDPGQGPYGYTF	.	TRBV24-1	TRBJ1-2	TRBD1
TGTGCCACCGGGGACAGGGGATCCTACGAGCAGTACTTC	CATGDRGSYEQYF	few	TRBV24-1	TRBJ2-7	TRBD1
TGTGCCAGCAGTCCGAGGCGGATCACAGATACGCAGTATTTT	CASSPRRITDTQYF	.	TRBV7-8	TRBJ2-3	.
TGTGCCAGCAGAGGGATCTCCTATAATTCACCCCTCCACTTT	CASRGISYNSPLHF	once	TRBV6-2/TRBV6-3	TRBJ1-6	.
TGTGCCAGCAGCCAAGTGGCGGGAGGAGGCACAGATACGCAGTATTTT	CASSQVAGGGTDTQYF	.	TRBV3-1	TRBJ2-3	TRBD2
TGTGCCAGTCGGGGTAACAGCTTTGCAGATACGCAGTATTTT	CASRGNSFADTQYF	.	TRBV12-3/TRBV12-4	TRBJ2-3	.
TGTGCCAGCTCGACAGGGCGATGGGGCTACACCTTC	CASSTGRWGYTF	.	TRBV27	TRBJ1-2	TRBD1
TGTGCCACCGCTCCCCTACTTACCTCCGGGGAGCTGTTTTTT	CATAPLLTSGELFF	few	TRBV24-1	TRBJ2-2	.
TGTGCCAGCAGTGCCGGGGGGGCGGTAGAGACCCAGTACTTC	CASSAGGAVETQYF	.	TRBV7-3	TRBJ2-5	TRBD2
TGTGCCCCTCAGAGCAGGCAAACCACCGGGGAGCTGTTTTTT	CAPQSRQTTGELFF	.	TRBV24-1	TRBJ2-2	.
TGTGCCAGCAGTTACTCGGGGAGGAATGCCTACAATGAGCAGTTCTTC	CASSYSGRNAYNEQFF	.	TRBV6-5	TRBJ2-1	.
TGTGCCAGCAGCCAAACTAACTATGGCTACACCTTC	CASSQTNYGYTF	.	TRBV7-6	TRBJ1-2	.
TGTGCCAGCAGCTGGGGGGGACAGCCTCTCTACGAGCAGTACTTC	CASSWGGQPLYEQYF	few	TRBV5-6	TRBJ2-7	.
TGTGCCAGCAGCCCCGGGATTATGGGGACAGATACGCAGTATTTT	CASSPGIMGTDTQYF	.	TRBV5-5	TRBJ2-3	.
TGTGCCAGCAGCGGACTAGCGGCGAACACCGGGGAGCTGTTTTTT	CASSGLAANTGELFF	many	TRBV7-9	TRBJ2-2	TRBD2
TGTGCCAGCAGCACTGGAGGTTACGAGCAGTACTTC	CASSTGGYEQYF	.	TRBV7-2	TRBJ2-7	.
TGTGCCAGCAGTCCGAGGGGACTAGCGTTGTCCGAGCAGTACTTC	CASSPRGLALSEQYF	.	TRBV12-3/TRBV12-4	TRBJ2-7	TRBD2
TGTGCCAGCAGCCAAGGAGGAGCCGGGAGTGCTTTCTTT	CASSQGGAGSAFF	few	TRBV3-1	TRBJ1-1	.